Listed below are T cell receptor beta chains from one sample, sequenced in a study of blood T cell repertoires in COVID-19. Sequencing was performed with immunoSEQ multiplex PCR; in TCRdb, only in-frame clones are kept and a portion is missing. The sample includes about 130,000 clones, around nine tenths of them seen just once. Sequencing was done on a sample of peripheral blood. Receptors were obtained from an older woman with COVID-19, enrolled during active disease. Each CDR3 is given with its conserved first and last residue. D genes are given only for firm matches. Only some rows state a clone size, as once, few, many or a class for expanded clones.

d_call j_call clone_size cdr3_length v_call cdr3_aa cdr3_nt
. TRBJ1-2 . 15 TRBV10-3 CAISEFRADFYGYTF TGTGCCATCAGTGAGTTCCGTGCGGATTTCTATGGCTACACCTTC
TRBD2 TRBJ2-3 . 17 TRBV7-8 CASSLPLLGTKTDTQYF TGTGCCAGCAGCTTACCTCTGCTCGGGACTAAGACAGATACGCAGTATTTT
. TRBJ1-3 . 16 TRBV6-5 CASSYSGRHSGNTIYF TGTGCCAGCAGTTACTCTGGGCGCCACTCTGGAAACACCATATATTTT
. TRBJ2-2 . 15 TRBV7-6 CASSFSRTPAGELFF TGTGCCAGCAGCTTTTCTCGGACACCAGCCGGGGAGCTGTTTTTT
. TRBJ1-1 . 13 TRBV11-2 CASSSPGNTEAFF TGTGCCAGCAGCAGCCCGGGGAACACTGAAGCTTTCTTT
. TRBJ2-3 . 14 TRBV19 CASSDQWGSNTQYF TGTGCCAGTAGTGACCAGTGGGGCTCGAATACGCAGTATTTT
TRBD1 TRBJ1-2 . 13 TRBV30 CAWSVGTGDGYTF TGTGCCTGGAGTGTCGGGACAGGGGATGGCTACACCTTC
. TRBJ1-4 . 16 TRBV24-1 CATVGGRIATNEKLFF TGTGCCACCGTCGGGGGGCGAATCGCAACTAATGAAAAACTGTTTTTT
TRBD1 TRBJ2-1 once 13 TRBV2 CASSSTGGNEQFF TGTGCCAGCAGTTCAACAGGGGGCAATGAGCAGTTCTTC
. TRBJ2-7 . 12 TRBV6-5 CASRRGLGEQYF TGTGCCAGCAGAAGGGGCCTCGGGGAGCAGTACTTC
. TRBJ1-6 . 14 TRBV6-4 CASSVSSYNSPLHF TGTGCCAGCAGTGTCAGCTCCTATAATTCACCCCTCCACTTT
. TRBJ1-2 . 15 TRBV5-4 CASSLAKGSGYGYTF TGTGCCAGCAGCTTGGCCAAGGGTAGCGGCTATGGCTACACCTTC
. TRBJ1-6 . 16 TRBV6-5 CASSSRRVGSNSPLHF TGTGCCAGCAGTTCTCGACGGGTAGGAAGCAATTCACCCCTCCACTTT
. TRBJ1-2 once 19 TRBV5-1 CASSLRGPPPRGIFYGYTF TGCGCCAGCAGCTTGAGAGGGCCCCCACCCCGAGGGATTTTCTATGGCTACACCTTC
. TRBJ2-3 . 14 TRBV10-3 CAISGLQGTDTQYF TGTGCCATCAGTGGGTTACAGGGCACAGATACGCAGTATTTT
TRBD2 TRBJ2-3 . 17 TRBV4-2 CASSQDPSGGAGDTQYF TGTGCCAGCAGCCAAGATCCTAGCGGGGGGGCCGGAGATACGCAGTATTTT
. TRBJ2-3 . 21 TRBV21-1 CASSKAEGDRVACSGVITQYF TGTGCCAGCAGCAAAGCCGAGGGGGACAGGGTAGCTTGTAGCGGGGTTATTACGCAGTATTTT
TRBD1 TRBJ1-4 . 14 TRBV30 CAWTAGQGHEKLFF TGTGCCTGGACCGCGGGACAGGGGCACGAAAAACTGTTTTTT
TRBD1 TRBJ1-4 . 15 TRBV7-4 CASSLARDRDEKLFF TGTGCCAGCAGCTTAGCCCGGGACAGGGATGAAAAACTGTTTTTT
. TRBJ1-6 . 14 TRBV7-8 CASNLGGQYSPLHF TGTGCCAGCAACCTCGGGGGGCAATATTCACCCCTCCACTTT
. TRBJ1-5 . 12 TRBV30 CAWSAEDQPQHF TGTGCCTGGAGTGCGGAGGATCAGCCCCAGCATTTT
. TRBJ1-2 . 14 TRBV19 CASTGSPGGYGYTF TGTGCCAGTACAGGGTCGCCGGGCGGCTATGGCTACACCTTC
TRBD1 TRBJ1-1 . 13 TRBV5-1 CASSLTGDTEAFF TGCGCCAGCAGTCTGACAGGGGACACTGAAGCTTTCTTT
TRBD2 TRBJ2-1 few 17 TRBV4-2 CASSQEPLAGVDNEQFF TGTGCCAGCAGCCAAGAACCACTAGCGGGGGTTGATAATGAGCAGTTCTTC
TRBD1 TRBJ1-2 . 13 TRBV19 CASTSTGGNGYTF TGTGCCAGTACCTCAACAGGGGGGAATGGCTACACCTTC
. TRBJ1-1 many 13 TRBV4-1 CASSQERRTEAFF TGCGCCAGCAGCCAAGAGCGGAGGACTGAAGCTTTCTTT
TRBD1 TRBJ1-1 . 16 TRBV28 CASSSPGQGLGTEAFF TGTGCCAGCAGTTCCCCCGGACAGGGCTTAGGGACTGAAGCTTTCTTT
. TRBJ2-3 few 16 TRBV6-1 CASSEAPWGGADTQYF TGTGCCAGCAGTGAAGCGCCGTGGGGGGGGGCGGATACGCAGTATTTT
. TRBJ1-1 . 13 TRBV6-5 CASSPDRYGGAFF TGTGCCAGCAGTCCAGACAGGTACGGCGGAGCTTTCTTT
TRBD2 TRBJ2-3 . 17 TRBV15 CATSRDLASGSTDTQYF TGTGCCACCAGCAGAGATCTCGCTAGCGGTAGCACAGATACGCAGTATTTT
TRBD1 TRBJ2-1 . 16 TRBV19 CASSAGTGRSYNEQFF TGTGCCAGTAGTGCGGGGACAGGACGCTCCTACAATGAGCAGTTCTTC
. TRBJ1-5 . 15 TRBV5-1 CASSLAGNSNQPQHF TGCGCCAGCAGCTTGGCAGGGAATAGCAATCAGCCCCAGCATTTT
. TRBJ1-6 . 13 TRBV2 CASSDREVSPLHF TGTGCCAGCAGTGACAGGGAAGTCTCACCCCTCCACTTT
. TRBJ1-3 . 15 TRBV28 CASSPRMTARNTIYF TGTGCCAGCAGTCCGCGAATGACTGCTCGAAACACCATATATTTT
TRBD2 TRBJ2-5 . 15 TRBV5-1 CASSLGVAGRETQYF TGCGCCAGCAGCTTGGGCGTAGCGGGCAGGGAGACCCAGTACTTC
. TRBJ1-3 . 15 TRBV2 CASSEGGSRGNTIYF TGTGCCAGCAGTGAGGGGGGATCGCGGGGAAACACCATATATTTT
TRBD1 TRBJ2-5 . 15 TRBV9 CASSDPGTGKETQYF TGTGCCAGCAGCGACCCCGGGACAGGAAAAGAGACCCAGTACTTC
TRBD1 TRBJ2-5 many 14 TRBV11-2 CASSLVTGGETQYF TGTGCCAGCAGCTTAGTTACAGGGGGTGAGACCCAGTACTTC
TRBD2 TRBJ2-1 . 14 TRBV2 CASSERVAGGLRFF TGTGCCAGCAGTGAGCGGGTAGCGGGGGGGCTTAGGTTCTTC
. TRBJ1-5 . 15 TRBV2 CASDTGIFGNQPQHF TGTGCCAGCGATACAGGGATTTTCGGCAATCAGCCCCAGCATTTT
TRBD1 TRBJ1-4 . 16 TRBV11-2 CASSTRGQAKKEKLFF TGTGCCAGCAGCACCCGTGGACAGGCTAAAAAGGAAAAACTGTTTTTT
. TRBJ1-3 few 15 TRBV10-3 CAISEGGHSGNTIYF TGTGCCATCAGTGAAGGCGGACACTCTGGAAACACCATATATTTT
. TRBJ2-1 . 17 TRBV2 CASSPGRGARSYNEQFF TGTGCCAGCAGCCCGGGCCGGGGGGCTAGATCCTACAATGAGCAGTTCTTC
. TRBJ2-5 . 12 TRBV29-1 CTERTAQETQYF TGCACCGAGCGGACAGCTCAAGAGACCCAGTACTTC
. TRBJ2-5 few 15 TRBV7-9 CASSLFRSTGGTQYF TGTGCCAGCAGCTTATTTAGGTCGACAGGCGGGACCCAGTACTTC
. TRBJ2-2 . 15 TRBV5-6 CASSLVQGFTGELFF TGTGCCAGCAGCTTGGTACAGGGTTTTACCGGGGAGCTGTTTTTT